This T cell receptor beta chain was observed in a study of shared clonotypes between healthy human individuals. Germline V lookup: CDR1 SQVTM, CDR2 ANQGSEA. CDR3 length: 11 residues. Method: immunoSEQ multiplex PCR; TCRdb's copy keeps in-frame clones and lacks some. In the table there are 170,000 or so clones, approximately 62% of which are singletons. V gene TRBV29-1 combines with J gene TRBJ2-1; D is perhaps TRBD1 (5 bases). The sample taken for sequencing was memory CD4+ T cells sorted from blood. Subset given: CD45RA-negative fraction. This clonotype originated in a man aged 25-45 years in good health. CDR3: CTSGRDNEQFF. For the CDR3, the DNA is TGCACCAGTGGCAGGGACAATGAGCAGTTCTTC.